One T cell receptor beta chain is described in this entry. Its antigen remains unknown. The sample originates from a study of graft-versus-host responses after intestinal transplantation. Generated by immunoSEQ multiplex PCR, the TCRdb table keeps only in-frame clones and is missing some. The sample yields about 3,900 clones, 65% to 90% seen once. Processing released intraepithelial and lamina propria lymphocytes from the graft tissue. The study's findings and limits: There was an association between peak levels of circulating GvH clones and early post-transplant HvG declines.

The germline V gene has CDR1 KGHSH and CDR2 LQKENI. With 3 bases clipped from V and 1 base from J, the junction kept 0 bases outside the gene matches. This CDR3 is 14 amino acids long. This sequence was found in a human patient who received an intestinal transplant, so some T cells may come from the graft donor. Source: ileum tissue, taken nearly 670 days after intestinal transplant. The V and J genes are TRBV18 and TRBJ2-1, with TRBD1 matching 7 bases. The CDR3 nucleotides read TGTGCCAGCTCACCGGACAGGTCCTACAATGAGCAGTTCTTC. The encoded protein is CASSPDRSYNEQFF.